One and the same sample provided the 8 T cell receptor beta chains below, sequenced in a study of CD8+ T cells in alopecia areata. Treatment specified: oral pan-JAK inhibitor, 5-10 mg twice daily. RNA, once extracted, was reverse transcribed into cDNA for use as the sequencing template. The table came from immunoSEQ multiplex PCR; TCRdb's copy has only in-frame clones and leaves some out. The data show around 190,000 clones, with 45% to 75% seen just once and about 0.65% held by the top ten. The sample was CD4+ T cells sorted from blood, taken at week 4, from a patient treated with tofacitinib. Source of these receptors: a human donor with alopecia areata.

This chain joins TRBV2 and TRBJ2-1, with D perhaps TRBD1 (7 bases). Germline CDR1 reads SNHLY; CDR2 reads FYNNEI. The V and J ends lost 10 bases and 4 bases respectively, with 17 bases between them. There are 14 residues in the CDR3. CDR3 sequence reads: CAIRGDSSYNEQFF. The CDR3 DNA sequence: TGTGCCATCAGGGGGGACTCTTCGTACAATGAGCAGTTCTTC.

This clone came up once. DNA for the CDR3: TGTGCCTGGAGTGTAGGGGAGGCCTACGAGCAGTACTTC. Translated: CAWSVGEAYEQYF. The rearrangement joins TRBV30 to TRBJ2-7; TRBD2 is a possible D gene (6 bases). The V gene lost 0 bases and the J gene lost 2 bases, with 8 bases spanning the gap. From germline, CDR1 is GTSNPN and CDR2 SVGIG (reference sequence). The CDR3 is made up of 13 amino acids.

This chain connects TRBV5-6 to TRBJ1-1; D gene ambiguous. The CDR3 totals 12 residues. Trimming removed 4 bases from V and 4 bases from J, with 8 bases in between. Germline V gene lookup returns CDR1 SGHDT and CDR2 YYEEEE. The CDR3 DNA sequence: TGTGCCAGCAGCGTGAGAGTCACTGAAGCTTTCTTT. This translates into CASSVRVTEAFF.

This rearrangement joins TRBV5-1 to TRBJ2-6; D gene uncertain. The CDR3 has 12 residues. Trimming stripped 0 bases from V and 8 bases from J, with 3 bases between. CDR1 SGHRS and CDR2 YFSETQ come from the germline V gene. CDR3 in amino acids: CASSLVTNVLTF. As DNA, the CDR3 is TGCGCCAGCAGCTTGGTCACCAACGTCCTGACTTTC. Based on the CDR3 plus reference TRBV5-1 and TRBJ2-6, the full variable domain is KAGVTQTPRYLIKTRGQQVTLSCSPISGHRSVSWYQQTPGQGLQFLFEYFSETQRNKGNFPGRFSGRQFSNSRSEMNVSTLELGDSALYLCASSLVTNVLTFGAGSRLTVL.

This clone was observed a handful of times. The V gene is TRBV19, the J gene TRBJ1-1, with D possibly matching TRBD1 (6 bases). From germline, CDR1 is LNHDA and CDR2 SQIVND (reference sequence). The CDR3 loop spans 14 amino acids. The ends were cut back, 3 bases at V and 1 base at J, with 9 bases in the middle. CDR3 protein: CASSIRGQNTEAFF. The CDR3 DNA reads as TGTGCCAGTAGTATTCGGGGACAGAACACTGAAGCTTTCTTT.

In its sample, this clone was seen a few times. The chain uses TRBV30 and TRBJ2-3; D call uncertain. The CDR3 consists of 12 residues. The V gene lost 0 bases and the J gene lost 7 bases, with 8 bases spanning the gap. Germline V CDR1 and CDR2: GTSNPN, SVGIG (reference sequence). CDR3 region: CAWSVQHNTQYF. The CDR3 region has the DNA TGTGCCTGGAGTGTACAACATAATACGCAGTATTTT.

This rearrangement joins TRBV7-2 to TRBJ2-5; 12 positions agree with TRBD2. The germline V gene has CDR1 SGHTA and CDR2 FQGNSA. V gave up 2 bases and J gave up 4 bases; unmatched junction bases: 5. There are 16 residues in the CDR3. Here the CDR3 DNA reads TGTGCCAGCAGCTTATCTAGCGGGAGGGCGGGAGAGACCCAGTACTTC. Encoded protein: CASSLSSGRAGETQYF.

This clone turned up a few times. The chain links TRBV29-1 to TRBJ2-7; TRBD1 is a possible D gene (6 bases). The CDR3 consists of 11 residues. Germline V lookup: CDR1 SQVTM, CDR2 ANQGSEA. The V and J ends lost 4 bases and 3 bases respectively, with 7 bases between them. CDR3 nucleotides: TGCAGCGTTGGGACAGACTACGAGCAGTACTTC. Translating gives CSVGTDYEQYF.